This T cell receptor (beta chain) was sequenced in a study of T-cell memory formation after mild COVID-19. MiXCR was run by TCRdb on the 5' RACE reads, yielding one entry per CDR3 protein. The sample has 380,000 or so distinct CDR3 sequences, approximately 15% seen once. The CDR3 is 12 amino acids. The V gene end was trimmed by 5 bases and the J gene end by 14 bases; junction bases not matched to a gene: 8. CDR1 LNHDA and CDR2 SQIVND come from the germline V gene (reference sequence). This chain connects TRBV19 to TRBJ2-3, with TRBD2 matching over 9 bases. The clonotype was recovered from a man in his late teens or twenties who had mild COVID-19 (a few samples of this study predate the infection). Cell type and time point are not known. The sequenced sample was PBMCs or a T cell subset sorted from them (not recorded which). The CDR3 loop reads CASSFLAGQTYF. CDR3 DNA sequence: TGTGCCAGTAGTTTTCTAGCGGGACAAACGTATTTT.